These 2 T cell receptor beta chains share one sample of origin, sequenced in a study of cytomegalovirus exposure and HLA in healthy donors. A multiplex PCR was run with 60 Vbeta primers and 13 Jbeta primers. The repertoire was sequenced with immunoSEQ multiplex PCR; TCRdb's copy has only in-frame clones and lacks some. The listing records about 130,000 clones. Material: PBMCs. The receptors come from a woman in her fifties or sixties in good health and CMV-seronegative.

The genes are TRBV5-4 and TRBJ2-2, with D possibly being TRBD2 (5 bases). Trimming removed 0 bases at V and 4 bases at J, with 13 bases between. The germline V gene encodes CDR1 SGHNT and CDR2 YYREEE (reference sequence). The length of the CDR3 is 16 residues. CDR3 loop: CASSLVPGSGTGELFF. The CDR3 DNA follows: TGTGCCAGCAGCTTGGTCCCGGGGTCGGGCACCGGGGAGCTGTTTTTT.

The rearrangement links TRBV5-1 to TRBJ2-2; 10 bases match TRBD2. Germline values: CDR1 SGHRS, CDR2 YFSETQ. The V segment lost 4 bases and the J segment 4 bases; nucleotides outside the gene matches: 4. This CDR3 has 15 amino acids. The CDR3 loop is CASSVGTSATGELFF. CDR3 DNA: TGCGCCAGCAGCGTCGGGACTAGCGCCACCGGGGAGCTGTTTTTT.